A single TCR beta chain is shown here with its context. Its antigen is unknown. In the original analysis: ImmunoSEQ supplied junction-only sequences lacking quality scores, so filtering was different. Produced via immunoSEQ multiplex PCR; TCRdb's table is partial and in-frame only. The DNA was the basis for D and trimming; V, J and clone size are from that table. The data show under 1 million clones, about 92% seen once. The naive CD8 subset, CD45RO-negative cells positively selected for CCR7, excluded terminally differentiated effector memory CD45RA+ cells. These data originate in a study of shared clonotypes between healthy human individuals. Overall study: Each donor's CD4 naive and CD4 memory cells filled three plates apiece, CD8 naive two, and CD8 memory one.

Study-level findings and limits: The generation probabilities recorded for non-shared clonotypes fell below those of clonotypes shared by all four donors. The expectation was that sequencing depth would affect clonotype sharing among donors.

Unmatched junction bases numbered 0, after V lost 2 bases and J lost 3 bases. This CDR3 comprises 13 residues. The V gene's germline CDR1 is MDHEN and CDR2 SYDVKM. What was sequenced was naive CD8+ T cells sorted from blood. This receptor was obtained from a man aged 25-45 years in good health. The chain links TRBV28 to TRBJ1-2, with TRBD1 matching 7 bases. The CDR3 nucleotides read TGTGCCAGCAGTTTAGGGACAGACTATGGCTACACCTTC. This translates into CASSLGTDYGYTF.